This T cell receptor (beta chain) was sequenced for a study of cytomegalovirus exposure and HLA in healthy donors. Broader study findings: Rare TCR sequences predominated, though certain public TCRs were found in many donors. As a later analysis showed, several of the most significant clusters appeared to be linked to common viral pathogens. Available immune exposure information was restricted to CMV serostatus only.

The germline CDR1 and CDR2 sequences are SGHDT and YYEEEE. There are 13 residues in the CDR3. Trimming removed 4 bases at V and 10 bases at J, with 12 bases between. This donor's record omits CMV serostatus. As to this clone: Its specificity is not known.

Both 60 Vbeta primers and 13 Jbeta primers went into the PCR. Produced via immunoSEQ multiplex PCR; TCRdb's table is partial and in-frame only. The sample holds about 68,000 clones; 75% to 85% are singletons and the top ten take approximately 6.2%. Sequencing was done on a sample of PBMCs. This rearrangement joins TRBV5-6 to TRBJ1-6; D might be TRBD1 (5 bases). This clonotype originated in a human donor in good health. CDR3 sequence: CASSPWGGSPLHF. The CDR3 DNA follows: TGTGCCAGCAGCCCCTGGGGGGGATCACCCCTCCACTTT. The variable domain in full, with the rest retrieved from reference TRBV5-6 and TRBJ1-6, is DAGVTQSPTHLIKTRGQQVTLRCSPKSGHDTVSWYQQALGQGPQFIFQYYEEEERQRGNFPDRFSGHQFPNYSSELNVNALLLGDSALYLCASSPWGGSPLHFGNGTRLTVT.